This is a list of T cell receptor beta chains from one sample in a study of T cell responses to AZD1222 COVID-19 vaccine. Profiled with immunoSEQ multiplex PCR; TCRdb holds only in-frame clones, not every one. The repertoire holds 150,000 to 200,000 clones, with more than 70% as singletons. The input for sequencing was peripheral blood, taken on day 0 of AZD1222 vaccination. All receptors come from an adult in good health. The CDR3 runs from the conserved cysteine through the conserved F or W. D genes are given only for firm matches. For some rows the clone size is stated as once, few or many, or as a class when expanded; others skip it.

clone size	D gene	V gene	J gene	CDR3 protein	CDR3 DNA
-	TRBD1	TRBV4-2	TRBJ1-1	CASSHTGTGGPTEAFF	TGTGCCAGCAGCCATACCGGGACAGGGGGTCCCACTGAAGCTTTCTTT
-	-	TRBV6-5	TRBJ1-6	CASSYSKQGNSPLHF	TGTGCCAGCAGTTACTCGAAGCAGGGGAATTCACCCCTCCACTTT
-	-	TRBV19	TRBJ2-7	CASRKYREASYEQYF	TGTGCCAGTAGGAAATACAGGGAGGCCTCCTACGAGCAGTACTTC
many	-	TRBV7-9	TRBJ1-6	CASSPGPDSPLHF	TGTGCCAGCAGCCCGGGGCCGGATTCACCCCTCCACTTT
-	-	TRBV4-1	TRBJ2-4	CASSVRDRLAKNIQYF	TGCGCCAGCAGCGTCCGGGACCGATTAGCCAAAAACATTCAGTACTTC
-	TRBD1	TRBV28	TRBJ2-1	CASSFSDRAVFSYNEQFF	TGTGCCAGCAGTTTCTCAGACAGGGCCGTTTTCTCCTACAATGAGCAGTTCTTC
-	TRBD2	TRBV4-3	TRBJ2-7	CASSRSRGAYEQYF	TGCGCCAGCAGCCGTAGCCGGGGGGCCTACGAGCAGTACTTC
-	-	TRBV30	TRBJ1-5	CAWSVQGNQPQHF	TGTGCCTGGAGTGTACAGGGCAATCAGCCCCAGCATTTT
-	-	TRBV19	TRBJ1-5	CASSSQFSNQPQHF	TGTGCCAGTAGTTCACAGTTTAGCAATCAGCCCCAGCATTTT
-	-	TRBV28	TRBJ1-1	CASSLFFRGANTEAFF	TGTGCCAGCAGTTTATTTTTTAGGGGAGCGAACACTGAAGCTTTCTTT
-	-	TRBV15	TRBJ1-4	CATSSPPRGGGKEKLFF	TGTGCCACCAGCAGTCCCCCCCGAGGGGGGGGGAAAGAAAAACTGTTTTTT